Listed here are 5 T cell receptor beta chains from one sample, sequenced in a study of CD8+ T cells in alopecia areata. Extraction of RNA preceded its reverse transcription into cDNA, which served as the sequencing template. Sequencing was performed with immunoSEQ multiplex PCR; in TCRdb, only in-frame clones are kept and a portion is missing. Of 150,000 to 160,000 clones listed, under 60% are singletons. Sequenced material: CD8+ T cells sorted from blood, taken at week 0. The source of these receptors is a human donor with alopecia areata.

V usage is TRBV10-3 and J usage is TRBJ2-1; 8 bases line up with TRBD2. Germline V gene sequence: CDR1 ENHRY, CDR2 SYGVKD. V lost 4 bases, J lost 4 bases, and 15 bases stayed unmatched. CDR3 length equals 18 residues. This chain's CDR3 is CAISASGQDGLAYNEQFF. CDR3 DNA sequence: TGTGCCATCAGTGCAAGTGGTCAGGACGGACTAGCATACAATGAGCAGTTCTTC.

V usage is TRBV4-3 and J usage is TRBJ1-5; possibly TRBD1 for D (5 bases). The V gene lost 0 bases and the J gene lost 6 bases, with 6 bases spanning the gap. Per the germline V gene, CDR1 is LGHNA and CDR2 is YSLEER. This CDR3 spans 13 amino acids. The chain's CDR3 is CASSQDTGQPQHF. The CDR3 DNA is TGCGCCAGCAGCCAAGATACAGGTCAGCCCCAGCATTTT.

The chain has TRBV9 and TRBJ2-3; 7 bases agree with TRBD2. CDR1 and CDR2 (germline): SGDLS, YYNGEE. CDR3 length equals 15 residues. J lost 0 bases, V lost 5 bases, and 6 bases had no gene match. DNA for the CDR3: TGTGCCAGCAGGGGAGGGGAGAGGAGCACAGATACGCAGTATTTT. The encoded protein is CASRGGERSTDTQYF.

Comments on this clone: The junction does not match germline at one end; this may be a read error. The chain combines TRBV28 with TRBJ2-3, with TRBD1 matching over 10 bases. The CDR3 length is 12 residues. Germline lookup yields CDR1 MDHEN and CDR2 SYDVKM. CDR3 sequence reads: CASSYQTGGKHF. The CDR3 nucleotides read TGTGCCAGCAGTTACCAGACAGGGGGCAAACATTTT.

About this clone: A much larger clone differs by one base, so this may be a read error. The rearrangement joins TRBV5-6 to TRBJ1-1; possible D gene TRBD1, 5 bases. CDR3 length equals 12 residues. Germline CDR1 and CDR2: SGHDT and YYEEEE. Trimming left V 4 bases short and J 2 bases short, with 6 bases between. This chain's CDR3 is CASSQGNTEAFF. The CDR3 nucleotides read TGTGCCAGCAGCCAGGGAAACACTGAAGCTTTCTTT.